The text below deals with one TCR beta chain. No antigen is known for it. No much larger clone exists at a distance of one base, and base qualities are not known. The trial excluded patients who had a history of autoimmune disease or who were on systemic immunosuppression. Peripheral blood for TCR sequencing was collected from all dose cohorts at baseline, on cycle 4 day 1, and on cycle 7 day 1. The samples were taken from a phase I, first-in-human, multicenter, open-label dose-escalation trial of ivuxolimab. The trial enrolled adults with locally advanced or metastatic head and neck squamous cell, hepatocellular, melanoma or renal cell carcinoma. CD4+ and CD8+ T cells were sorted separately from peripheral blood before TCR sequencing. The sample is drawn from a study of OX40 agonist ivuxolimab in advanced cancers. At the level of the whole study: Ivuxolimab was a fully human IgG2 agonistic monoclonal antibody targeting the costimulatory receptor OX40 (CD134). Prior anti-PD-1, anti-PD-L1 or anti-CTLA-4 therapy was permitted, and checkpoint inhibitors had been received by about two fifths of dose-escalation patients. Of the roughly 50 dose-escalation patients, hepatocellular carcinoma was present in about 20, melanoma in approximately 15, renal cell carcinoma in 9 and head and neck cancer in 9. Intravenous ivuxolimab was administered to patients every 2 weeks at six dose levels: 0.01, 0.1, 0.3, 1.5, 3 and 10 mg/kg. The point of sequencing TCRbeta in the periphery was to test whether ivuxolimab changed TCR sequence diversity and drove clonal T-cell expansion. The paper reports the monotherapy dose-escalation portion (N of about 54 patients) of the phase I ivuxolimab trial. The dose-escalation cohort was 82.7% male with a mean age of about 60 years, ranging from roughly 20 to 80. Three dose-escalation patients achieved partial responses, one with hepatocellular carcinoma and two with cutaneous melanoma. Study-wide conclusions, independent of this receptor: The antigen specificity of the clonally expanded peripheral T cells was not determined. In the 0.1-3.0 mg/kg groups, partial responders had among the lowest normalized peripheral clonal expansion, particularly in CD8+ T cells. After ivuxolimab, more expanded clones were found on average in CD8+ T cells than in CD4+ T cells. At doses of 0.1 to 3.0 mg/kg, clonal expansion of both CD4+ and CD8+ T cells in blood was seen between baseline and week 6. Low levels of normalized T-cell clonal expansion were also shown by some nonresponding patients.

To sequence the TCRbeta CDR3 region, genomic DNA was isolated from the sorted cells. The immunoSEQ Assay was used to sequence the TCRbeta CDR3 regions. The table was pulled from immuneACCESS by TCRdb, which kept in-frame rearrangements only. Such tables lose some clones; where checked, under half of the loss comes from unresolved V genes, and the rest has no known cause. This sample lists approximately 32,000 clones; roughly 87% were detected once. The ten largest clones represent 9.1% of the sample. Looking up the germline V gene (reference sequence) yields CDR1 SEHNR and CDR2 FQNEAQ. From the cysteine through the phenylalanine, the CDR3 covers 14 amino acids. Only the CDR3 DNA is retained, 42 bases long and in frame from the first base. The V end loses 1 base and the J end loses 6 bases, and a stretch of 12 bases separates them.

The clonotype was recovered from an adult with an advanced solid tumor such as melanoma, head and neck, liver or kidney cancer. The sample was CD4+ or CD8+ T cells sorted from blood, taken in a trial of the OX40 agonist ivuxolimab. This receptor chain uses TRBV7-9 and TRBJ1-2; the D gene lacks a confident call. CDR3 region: CASSLGSTTNGYTF. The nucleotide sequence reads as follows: TGTGCCAGCAGCTTAGGTTCTACTACCAATGGCTACACCTTC.